Below are 24 T cell receptor beta chains sequenced from a single sample in a study of shared T cell receptors in the human thymus. TCRdb's table, derived via immunoSEQ multiplex PCR, lists solely in-frame clones and lacks some. This sample has 700,000 or so clones, with roughly 85% found just once. The same data also contributed to another study, on human thymus T cells.

Sequencing was done on a sample of thymocytes. The receptors originated from a girl under three years old with a congenital heart defect.

The rearrangement uses TRBV4-1 and TRBJ2-7, with D possibly TRBD1 on 6 matching bases. The V end was cut by 2 bases, the J end by 7 bases, with 18 bases between. Germline V gene lookup returns CDR1 MGHRA and CDR2 YSYEKL. There are 15 residues in the CDR3. CDR3 DNA sequence: TGCGCCAGCAGCCAATCCAAAGGGGGTTCGGGGGAGCAGTACTTC. Its protein is CASSQSKGGSGEQYF.

This clone was counted between two and nine times. The genes are TRBV18 and TRBJ2-7; TRBD1 matches 11 bases. CDR3 length equals 15 residues. V trimming: 6 bases; J trimming: 6 bases; junction bases outside the gene matches: 10. The germline CDR1 and CDR2 sequences are KGHSH and LQKENI. This CDR3 reads CASSLSPGQGVEQYF. The DNA of the CDR3 is TGTGCCAGCTCTCTGAGCCCGGGACAGGGGGTCGAGCAGTACTTC.

J is TRBJ1-2 and V is TRBV2, with TRBD1 matching over 9 bases. The CDR3 is made up of 16 amino acids. After removal of 6 bases from V and 2 bases from J, the junction contained 10 bases not matched to a gene. CDR1 and CDR2 (germline): SNHLY, FYNNEI. The CDR3 sequence is CASSFRDREANYGYTF. In nucleotides, the CDR3 is TGTGCCAGCAGCTTTCGGGACAGGGAAGCCAACTATGGCTACACCTTC.

This chain uses TRBV5-1 with TRBJ1-2, with a tentative D call TRBD1 (6 bases). Germline assignment: CDR1 SGHRS and CDR2 YFSETQ. This CDR3 has 14 residues. With 4 bases removed from V and 2 bases from J, the gap between germline ends came to 12 bases. The CDR3 DNA is TGCGCCAGCAGCCCAAGACAGGCCAACTATGGCTACACCTTC. Its translation is CASSPRQANYGYTF.

This sequence joins TRBV14 and TRBJ1-3, with D unresolved. Trimming left V 5 bases short and J 0 bases short, with 17 bases between. This CDR3 contains 17 residues. Germline V gives CDR1 SGHDN, CDR2 FVKESK. The CDR3 reads CASSAPGKGTSGNTIYF. CDR3 bases: TGTGCCAGCAGCGCGCCCGGGAAAGGTACCTCTGGAAACACCATATATTTT.

This chain connects TRBV18 to TRBJ2-3; D unclear. Trimming stripped 0 bases from V and 3 bases from J, with 10 bases between. The CDR3 loop spans 15 amino acids. Per germline, CDR1 KGHSH and CDR2 LQKENI. This chain's CDR3 is CASSPPTHTTDTQYF. The CDR3 nucleotides read TGTGCCAGCTCACCACCGACACATACGACAGATACGCAGTATTTT.

CDR3 amino acids: CASSRSGGEEYTEAFF. CDR3 sequence (DNA): TGTGCCAGCAGTCGCTCAGGGGGCGAGGAGTACACTGAAGCTTTCTTT. The chain carries TRBV6-4 and TRBJ1-1; 8 bases agree with TRBD1. This CDR3 comprises 16 residues. With 5 bases clipped from V and 3 bases from J, the junction kept 11 bases outside the gene matches. Germline CDR1 MRHNA, CDR2 SNTAGT.

The chain carries TRBV6-5 and TRBJ1-1, with D uncertain. Trimming stripped 5 bases from V and 8 bases from J, with 21 bases between. Germline lookup yields CDR1 MNHEY and CDR2 SVGAGI. This CDR3 comprises 15 residues. The CDR3 sequence is CASSVPLGPMKEAFF. The CDR3 DNA is TGTGCCAGCAGTGTCCCCTTGGGCCCCATGAAGGAAGCTTTCTTT.

The chain combines TRBV2 with TRBJ1-6; a possible D gene is TRBD1 (6 bases). CDR1 and CDR2 (germline): SNHLY, FYNNEI. This CDR3 has 12 amino acids. Trimming pared 10 bases from V and 10 bases from J, leaving 14 bases between. For the CDR3, the DNA is TGTGCCACCAACCAGGGGCAATCACCCCTCCACTTT. Amino acids: CATNQGQSPLHF.

V and J are TRBV5-5 and TRBJ2-4, with D possibly matching TRBD2 (6 bases). There are 19 residues in the CDR3. Trimming stripped 2 bases from V and 2 bases from J, with 23 bases between. CDR1 SGHKS and CDR2 YYEKEE come from the germline V gene (reference sequence). The CDR3 region has the DNA TGTGCCAGCAGCTTCACTGGGGGGAATGAGGGTATAACCAAAAACATTCAGTACTTC. This gives the protein CASSFTGGNEGITKNIQYF.

The gene calls are TRBV5-1 and TRBJ2-7; D ambiguous. From germline, CDR1 is SGHRS and CDR2 YFSETQ. This CDR3 spans 16 amino acids. V was shortened by 0 bases and J by 0 bases, with 13 bases between the two germline ends. CDR3 amino acids: CASSLDRKTYSYEQYF. CDR3 DNA sequence: TGCGCCAGCAGCTTGGACAGAAAAACATACTCCTACGAGCAGTACTTC.

The genes are TRBV5-6 and TRBJ2-1; unclear D gene. V lost 3 bases and J lost 4, with 11 bases in between. CDR1 is SGHDT, CDR2 YYEEEE, per germline. The CDR3 has 14 amino acids. The CDR3 here is CASSSSPGYNEQFF. CDR3 bases: TGTGCCAGCAGCTCCAGTCCAGGTTACAATGAGCAGTTCTTC.

CDR3 coding DNA: TGTGCCAGCAGTTTTAACGGTAGGGGGCGAATTCAGCCCCAGCATTTT. Protein sequence: CASSFNGRGRIQPQHF. The V call is TRBV28, the J call TRBJ1-5, with 7 bases fitting TRBD1. The CDR3 is made up of 16 amino acids. The J segment lost 6 bases and the V segment lost 3 bases, leaving 11 bases of the junction unmatched. Per germline, CDR1 MDHEN and CDR2 SYDVKM.

A remark on this clone: The identical CDR3 is also encoded by other nucleotide sequences in the sample. J is TRBJ2-5 and V is TRBV6-6; the match to TRBD2 covers 13 bases. From germline, CDR1 is MNHNY and CDR2 SVGAGI (reference sequence). Trimming at V came to 9 bases and at J to 5 bases, leaving 3 bases not matched to a gene. This CDR3 comprises 13 residues. The CDR3 region has the DNA TGTGCCAGTTTGACTAGCGGGGGGGAGACCCAGTACTTC. It is translated as CASLTSGGETQYF.

The chain carries TRBV25-1 and TRBJ1-5; 7 nucleotides match TRBD1. Losses at the gene ends were 6 bases for V and 3 bases for J; bases not matched to a gene: 5. This CDR3 region has 14 residues. CDR1 is MGHDK and CDR2 is SYGVNS in the germline V gene. This CDR3 is CASRSTGINQPQHF. The DNA for the CDR3 is TGTGCCAGCAGGTCGACAGGGATCAATCAGCCCCAGCATTTT.

This chain uses TRBV25-1 with TRBJ2-7; TRBD1 might be the D (6 bases). V lost 6 bases to trimming and J lost 1 base, with 19 bases between them. CDR1 is MGHDK and CDR2 is SYGVNS in the germline V gene. The CDR3 extends over 16 amino acids. Written as DNA, the CDR3 is TGTGCCAGCAGACCTTCGACAGGCCGAGGGTCCTACGAGCAGTACTTC. It encodes CASRPSTGRGSYEQYF.

V is TRBV2 and J is TRBJ1-1; D unresolved. V was cut by 5 bases and J by 3 bases, with 13 bases left in between. Germline CDR1 reads SNHLY; CDR2 reads FYNNEI. The CDR3 length is 14 residues. Here the CDR3 reads CASSQHRSHTEAFF. CDR3 in DNA: TGTGCCAGCAGTCAACATCGGAGCCACACTGAAGCTTTCTTT.

The DNA of the CDR3 is TGTGCTAGTGGTTTGGGCCCCAGGGGTCCGGGCGGGGAGCTGTTTTTT. Amino acids: CASGLGPRGPGGELFF. The chain has TRBV12-5 and TRBJ2-2; D might be TRBD1 (6 bases). Germline assignment: CDR1 LGHNT and CDR2 FRNRAP. The CDR3 runs to 16 residues. The V end lost 1 base, the J end lost 7 bases, and 16 bases lay between the germline ends.

The chain joins TRBV28 to TRBJ1-5; no reliable D call. The germline V gene has CDR1 MDHEN and CDR2 SYDVKM. CDR3 length: 13 amino acids. Trimming removed 8 bases from V and 3 bases from J, with 11 bases in between. The CDR3 is CASAGSFNQPQHF. Here the CDR3 DNA reads TGTGCCAGCGCAGGCAGTTTCAATCAGCCCCAGCATTTT.

This rearrangement joins TRBV5-4 to TRBJ2-5; TRBD2 is a possible D gene (5 bases). Looked up from germline, CDR1 is SGHNT and CDR2 is YYREEE (reference sequence). The CDR3 runs to 16 residues. V was pared by 2 bases and J by 2 bases, with 16 bases between. The CDR3 reads CASSLRAEEGQETQYF. The DNA for the CDR3 is TGTGCCAGCAGCTTACGGGCGGAGGAAGGACAAGAGACCCAGTACTTC. The full variable domain, completed using reference TRBV5-4 and TRBJ2-5, is ETGVTQSPTHLIKTRGQQVTLRCSSQSGHNTVSWYQQALGQGPQFIFQYYREEENGRGNFPPRFSGLQFPNYSSELNVNALELDDSALYLCASSLRAEEGQETQYFGPGTRLLVL.

This clone was detected a few times. This sequence joins TRBV4-2 and TRBJ2-2, with TRBD1 matching 8 bases. After removal of 2 bases from V and 6 bases from J, the junction contained 5 bases not matched to a gene. The CDR3 covers 15 residues. Germline CDR1 and CDR2: LGHNA and YNFKEQ. The CDR3 coding sequence is TGTGCCAGCAGCCAACGACAGGGGCTACCCGGGGAGCTGTTTTTT. Translating it yields CASSQRQGLPGELFF.

The rearrangement joins TRBV28 to TRBJ2-7; TRBD1 might be the D (7 bases). The CDR3 consists of 14 residues. With 5 bases removed from V and 4 bases from J, the gap between germline ends came to 15 bases. Germline loops: CDR1 MDHEN, CDR2 SYDVKM. CDR3 nucleotides: TGTGCCAGCAGTCTAAAGACAGGGAGGTACGAGCAGTACTTC. This translates into CASSLKTGRYEQYF.

This clone came up once. J is TRBJ1-2 and V is TRBV7-9; 9 nucleotides line up with TRBD1. Germline assignment: CDR1 SEHNR and CDR2 FQNEAQ (reference sequence). The J segment lost 7 bases and the V segment lost 5 bases, leaving 5 bases of the junction unmatched. The CDR3 spans 13 residues. CDR3 nucleotides: TGTGCCAGCAGCCGACAGGGGGTCTCTGGCTACACCTTC. Its translation: CASSRQGVSGYTF.

The V call is TRBV29-1, the J call TRBJ2-7; D not resolved. Per germline, CDR1 SQVTM and CDR2 ANQGSEA. The CDR3 has 13 amino acids. The germline V and J ends were trimmed by 1 base and 1 base, with 8 bases remaining between them. Here the CDR3 reads CSVEGIQSYEQYF. In DNA, the CDR3 is TGCAGCGTTGAAGGTATTCAGTCCTACGAGCAGTACTTC.